Each of the 7 T cell receptor beta chains below was sequenced from the same sample in a study of blood T cells in healthy people across ages. Sample-barcoded 5' priming and a J-beta primer mix drove a second PCR of roughly 6 to 12 cycles. Using its own MiXCR run on the 5' RACE reads, TCRdb lists one record per CDR3 protein. Of some 640,000 distinct CDR3 sequences listed, more than 40% are singletons. Sequencing was carried out using blood. Receptors originate from a woman in her sixties or seventies in good health.

This clonotype was found a few times. The chain employs TRBV5-1 and TRBJ2-1; D gene ambiguous. Per germline, CDR1 SGHRS and CDR2 YFSETQ. Trimming pared 1 base from V and 0 bases from J, leaving 11 bases between. This CDR3 comprises 16 residues. The chain's CDR3 is CASSLLIAGSYNEQFF. The DNA of the CDR3 is TGCGCCAGCAGCTTGCTCATCGCCGGCTCCTACAATGAGCAGTTCTTC.

This clonotype has ten or more counts. The chain employs TRBV10-3 and TRBJ2-7; TRBD1 matches 12 bases. Unmatched junction bases numbered 4, after V lost 0 bases and J lost 4 bases. This CDR3 is 16 amino acids long. CDR1 is ENHRY and CDR2 is SYGVKD in the germline V gene. In nucleotides, the CDR3 is TGTGCCATCAGTGAGTCGGGGGACAGGGGGCTTTACGAGCAGTACTTC. Its translation is CAISESGDRGLYEQYF.

The chain has TRBV27 and TRBJ2-1; 11 nucleotides agree with TRBD2. Germline-derived CDR1 and CDR2 are MNHEY and SMNVEV (reference sequence). This CDR3 region has 16 residues. J lost 4 bases, V lost 6 bases, and 8 bases had no gene match. Written as DNA, the CDR3 is TGTGCCAGCAGGGGACTAGCGGCTGTAGCTTACAATGAGCAGTTCTTC. Its protein product is CASRGLAAVAYNEQFF.

This rearrangement joins TRBV29-1 to TRBJ1-2; D not certain. Germline V gene sequence: CDR1 SQVTM, CDR2 ANQGSEA. The V and J ends lost 5 bases and 3 bases respectively, with 16 bases between them. The CDR3 has 14 residues. This CDR3 is CSVNPLVGYYGYTF. In DNA form, the CDR3 reads TGCAGCGTTAACCCCCTCGTAGGGTACTATGGCTACACCTTC. The entire variable domain, with the rest obtained from reference TRBV29-1 and TRBJ1-2, is as follows: SAVISQKPSRDICQRGTSLTIQCQVDSQVTMMFWYRQQPGQSLTLIATANQGSEATYESGFVIDKFPISRPNLTFSTLTVSNMSPEDSSIYLCSVNPLVGYYGYTFGSGTRLTVV.

This CDR3 reads CASSTRDRGTSNQPQHF. In DNA form, the CDR3 reads TGTGCCAGCAGTACAAGGGACAGGGGAACAAGCAATCAGCCCCAGCATTTT. The chain has TRBV2 and TRBJ1-5, with TRBD1 matching over 10 bases. The CDR3 is 17 amino acids. Germline V gene sequence: CDR1 SNHLY, CDR2 FYNNEI. V was clipped by 5 bases and J by 1 base; unmatched bases: 8.

This clonotype was counted a single time. This rearrangement joins TRBV20-1 to TRBJ2-3; 8 positions agree with TRBD2. CDR3 length: 14 amino acids. Germline loops: CDR1 DFQATT, CDR2 SNEGSKA (reference sequence). J gave up 0 bases and V 6 bases, and 5 bases lay outside the gene matches. The CDR3 sequence is CSAGLALSTDTQYF. The CDR3 DNA follows: TGCAGTGCCGGACTAGCACTTAGCACAGATACGCAGTATTTT.

The chain uses TRBV3-1 and TRBJ1-4; D might be TRBD1 (5 bases). Germline lookup yields CDR1 LGHDT and CDR2 YNNKEL (reference sequence). V dropped 2 bases and J dropped 3 bases, with 13 bases sitting between them. The length of the CDR3 is 16 residues. DNA for the CDR3: TGTGCCAGCAGCCAACTCGGGGACTCCTCTAATGAAAAACTGTTTTTT. Protein product: CASSQLGDSSNEKLFF.